A selection of T cell receptor beta chains follows, all from one sample in a study of shared clonotypes between healthy human individuals. Here immunoSEQ multiplex PCR was the method, and the copy in TCRdb shows in-frame clones only, minus some. The repertoire has about 2.5 million clones, 85% to 95% of them found once; the top ten carry around 0.4%. Specimen: naive CD4+ T cells from PBMCs. The receptors derive from a man younger than 30 in good health. Some clones in this sample may be carry-over from other donors' samples. The CDR3 runs from the conserved cysteine through the conserved F or W. A D gene is named only where the DNA matches it firmly. For some rows the clone size is stated as once, few or many, or as a class when expanded; others skip it.

d_gene,abundance,j_gene,v_gene,CDR3nt,CDR3aa
TRBD1,once,TRBJ2-5,TRBV18,TGTGCCTCATGTGCCAGGGGGTCCCAAGAGACCCAGTACTTC,CASCARGSQETQYF
TRBD2,once,TRBJ2-5,TRBV6-5,TGTGCCAGCAGCTACCTCAGACTAGCGGGAAAAGAGACCCAGTACTTC,CASSYLRLAGKETQYF
TRBD1,.,TRBJ2-5,TRBV5-1,TGCGCCAGCAGCATGCAGGGGGACCAAGAGACCCAGTACTTC,CASSMQGDQETQYF
.,.,TRBJ2-7,TRBV5-4,TGTGCCAGCAGCTTGGCCACGGGAGCCAACTACGAGCAGTACTTC,CASSLATGANYEQYF
.,.,TRBJ2-1,TRBV7-9,TGTGCCAGCAGCAAGGGACTCCCGGGGATGAATGAGCAGTTCTTC,CASSKGLPGMNEQFF
TRBD1,.,TRBJ1-4,TRBV5-1,TGCGCCAGCAGCTTGGAGACAGGGAGTAATGAAAAACTGTTTTTT,CASSLETGSNEKLFF
TRBD2,.,TRBJ2-5,TRBV28,TGTGCCAGCACTACTAGCGGGAAAGAGACCCAGTACTTC,CASTTSGKETQYF
.,once,TRBJ1-3,TRBV9,TGTGCCAGCAGTCACTCTGGAAACACCATATATTTT,CASSHSGNTIYF
TRBD2,.,TRBJ2-1,TRBV5-1,TGCGCCAGCAGCACACCGACTAGCGGGGGGTACAATGAGCAGTTCTTC,CASSTPTSGGYNEQFF
.,.,TRBJ1-4,TRBV30,TGTGCAATAATGCGGGGCGCAACTAATGAAAAACTGTTTTTT,CAIMRGATNEKLFF
TRBD2,.,TRBJ2-2,TRBV19,TGTGCCAGTAGGCCGGGGGGTAACACCGGGGAGCTGTTTTTT,CASRPGGNTGELFF
.,.,TRBJ2-7,TRBV4-1,TGCGCCAGCAGCCGGTCTTCCAACGAGCAGTACTTC,CASSRSSNEQYF
.,.,TRBJ2-1,TRBV7-6,TGTGCCAGCAGCCCCTCCGGTTCTAGCGCGCAGTTCTTC,CASSPSGSSAQFF
TRBD1,.,TRBJ1-1,TRBV4-2,TGTGCCAGCAGCCGCGGGGGGGCAGGGGGGACGAACACTGAAGCTTTCTTT,CASSRGGAGGTNTEAFF
.,.,TRBJ2-2,TRBV30,TGTGCCTGGAGTGTACTCCAGCCTCGGACCGGGGAGCTGTTTTTT,CAWSVLQPRTGELFF
.,.,TRBJ2-3,TRBV28,TGTGCCAGCACCGTACTAGGGCTTTTCGGTACGCAGTATTTT,CASTVLGLFGTQYF
TRBD2,.,TRBJ2-2,TRBV9,TGTGCCAGCAGCGTTAGCCTAGCGGGAGGAACCGGGGAGCTGTTTTTT,CASSVSLAGGTGELFF
.,.,TRBJ1-5,TRBV5-1,TGCGCCAGCAGTCCAGGGACACCGGGGGTTCAGCCCCAGCATTTT,CASSPGTPGVQPQHF
TRBD1,.,TRBJ1-2,TRBV6-5,TGTGCCAGCAGGCCCCGCCCGGGACAGGGCTATGGCTACACCTTC,CASRPRPGQGYGYTF
.,.,TRBJ2-2,TRBV5-8,TGTGCCAGCAGCCCTGCCGCCCCTTGGACGGGAACCGGGGAGCTGTTTTTT,CASSPAAPWTGTGELFF
.,once,TRBJ2-7,TRBV5-1,TGCGCCAGCAGCTTGGACTTCGGGGGCGAGCAGTACTTC,CASSLDFGGEQYF
.,.,TRBJ2-5,TRBV28,TGTGCCAGCAGTCCCCATGGGGGGCCAGAGACCCAGTACTTC,CASSPHGGPETQYF
.,.,TRBJ1-4,TRBV7-2,TGTGCCAGCAGCTCCCGCGGGGGACCGGAAAAACTGTTTTTT,CASSSRGGPEKLFF
TRBD2,.,TRBJ2-5,TRBV5-1,TGCGCCAGCAGCCACGGGACTAGGGAAGAGACCCAGTACTTC,CASSHGTREETQYF
TRBD2,.,TRBJ2-7,TRBV6-1,TGTGCCAGCACAACCGGGACTAGCGGGAGGGCTGGGCAGTACTTC,CASTTGTSGRAGQYF
.,once,TRBJ2-2,TRBV5-5,TGTGCCAGCAGCCCCCCCTCCTTTCTGAACACCGGGGAGCTGTTTTTT,CASSPPSFLNTGELFF
.,.,TRBJ2-6,TRBV28,TGTGCCAGCACTTCCCGCTCTGGGGCCAACGTCCTGACTTTC,CASTSRSGANVLTF
.,.,TRBJ1-1,TRBV7-8,TGTGCCAGCAGCTTAGCTCTGGGACCGAACACTGAAGCTTTCTTT,CASSLALGPNTEAFF
.,.,TRBJ2-6,TRBV27,TGTGCCAGCAGTCCCTACACTACTGGGGCCAACGTCCTGACTTTC,CASSPYTTGANVLTF
TRBD1,.,TRBJ2-4,TRBV27,TGTGCCAGCAGGGGGGGACAGGCAGCCAAAAACATTCAGTACTTC,CASRGGQAAKNIQYF
TRBD1,.,TRBJ1-5,TRBV6-1,TGTGCCAGCAGTGGACAGGGGCCAACCCATAGCAATCAGCCCCAGCATTTT,CASSGQGPTHSNQPQHF
.,.,TRBJ2-1,TRBV20-1,TGCAGTGGGGCGCGATACAATGAGCAGTTCTTC,CSGARYNEQFF
TRBD1,.,TRBJ1-1,TRBV4-1,TGCGCCAGCAGCCACCCTCCCGACAGGGTGAGGACTGAAGCTTTCTTT,CASSHPPDRVRTEAFF
TRBD2,.,TRBJ2-7,TRBV28,TGTGCCAGCAGACTAGCGGGAGATGAGCAGTACTTC,CASRLAGDEQYF
.,.,TRBJ1-4,TRBV28,TGTGCCAGCAGCCCGGCGGGGGGCGGAGAAAAACTGTTTTTT,CASSPAGGGEKLFF
.,few,TRBJ1-1,TRBV18,TGTGCCAGCTCACCATCGGGAGGGACCACTGAAGCTTTCTTT,CASSPSGGTTEAFF
TRBD1,.,TRBJ2-7,TRBV11-1,TGTGCCAGCAGCAAAGGACAGGGCTCCTACGAGCAGTACTTC,CASSKGQGSYEQYF
TRBD2,once,TRBJ2-5,TRBV4-1,TGCGCCAGCAGCCAAGATGTGGTAGCGGGAGGTCTTGGAGAGACCCAGTACTTC,CASSQDVVAGGLGETQYF
TRBD2,.,TRBJ2-3,TRBV9,TGTGCCAGCAGCGCCGTGCGTATAGCGGGAGGGGGCACAGATACGCAGTATTTT,CASSAVRIAGGGTDTQYF
.,.,TRBJ1-5,TRBV30,TGTGCCTGGAGTGGCCCCGGGCAGAATCATTTCAATCAGCCCCAGCATTTT,CAWSGPGQNHFNQPQHF
TRBD2,.,TRBJ2-5,TRBV29-1,TGCAGCTATCGCGGGGGAGGGTTCCAAGAGACCCAGTACTTC,CSYRGGGFQETQYF
.,.,TRBJ2-5,TRBV7-2,TGTGCCAGCAGCTGGGGAGAGACCCAGTACTTC,CASSWGETQYF
.,.,TRBJ1-2,TRBV7-9,TGTGCCAGCAGCTTAGCAGACCGAGGGTTGGACGGCTACACCTTC,CASSLADRGLDGYTF
.,.,TRBJ2-7,TRBV18,TGTGCCAGCTCACCATCCGGGGCCTACGAGCAGTACTTC,CASSPSGAYEQYF
.,.,TRBJ2-1,TRBV11-2,TGTGCCAGCAGTAACGGGCGGGTGACTACCGATGAGCAGTTCTTC,CASSNGRVTTDEQFF
.,.,TRBJ2-1,TRBV21-1,TGTGCCAGCAGTCCCAGGAGACCCTACAATGAGCAGTTCTTC,CASSPRRPYNEQFF
.,.,TRBJ1-1,TRBV28,TGTGCCAGCAGTTTGGCCCTCGCTTCAGGGCCTTCTGAAGCTTTCTTT,CASSLALASGPSEAFF
TRBD1,.,TRBJ1-3,TRBV5-1,TGCGCCAGCAGCTTGGGACAGGGTTTCTCTGGAAACACCATATATTTT,CASSLGQGFSGNTIYF